The clone carrying this TCR beta chain was observed a handful of times. These data come from a study of graft-versus-host responses after intestinal transplantation. The CDR3 is made up of 16 amino acids. V was clipped by 6 bases and J by 8 bases; unmatched bases: 16. Germline V gene lookup returns CDR1 PRHDT and CDR2 FYEKMQ (reference sequence). Responders that carried the CFSE label, around 200,000 of them, were plated with around 200,000 irradiated, violet-dye-labeled stimulator cells. Study observations and caveats: Peak levels of circulating GvH clones tracked with early post-transplant HvG declines.

The data were produced by immunoSEQ multiplex PCR, yet TCRdb's version contains in-frame clones alone and is incomplete. The sample records thousands of clones, roughly 30% being singletons. This clonotype was obtained from a human patient who was an organ donor for intestinal transplantation. The sample consisted of alloreactive CD8+ T cells from a mixed lymphocyte reaction culture, taken before transplantation. Subset described: CFSE-low proliferating T cells sorted from roughly 6-day pre-transplant mixed lymphocyte reaction (GvH or HvG direction). V is TRBV13 and J is TRBJ1-2; 9 bases align to TRBD1. The chain's CDR3 is CASSSITSDRGSGYTF. The DNA for the CDR3 is TGTGCCAGCAGTTCAATAACCTCGGACAGGGGCAGCGGCTACACCTTC.